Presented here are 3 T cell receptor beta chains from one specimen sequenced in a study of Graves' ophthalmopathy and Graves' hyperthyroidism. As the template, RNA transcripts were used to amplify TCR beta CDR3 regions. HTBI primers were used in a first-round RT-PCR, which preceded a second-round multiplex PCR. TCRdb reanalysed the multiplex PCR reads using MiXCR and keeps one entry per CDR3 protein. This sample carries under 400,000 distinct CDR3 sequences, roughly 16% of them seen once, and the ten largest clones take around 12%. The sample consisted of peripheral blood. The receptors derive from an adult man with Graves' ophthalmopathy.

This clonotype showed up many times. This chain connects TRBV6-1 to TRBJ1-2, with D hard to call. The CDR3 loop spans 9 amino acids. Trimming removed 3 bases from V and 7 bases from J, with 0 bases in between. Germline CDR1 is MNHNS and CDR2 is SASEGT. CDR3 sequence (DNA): TGTGCCAGCAGTGATGGCTACACCTTC. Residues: CASSDGYTF.

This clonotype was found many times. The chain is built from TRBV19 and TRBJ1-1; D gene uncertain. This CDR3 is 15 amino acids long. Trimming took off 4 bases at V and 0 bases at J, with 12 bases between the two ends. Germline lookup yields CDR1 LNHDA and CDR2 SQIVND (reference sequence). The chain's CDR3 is CASSTGWRMNTEAFF. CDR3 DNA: TGTGCCAGTAGTACCGGTTGGAGGATGAACACTGAAGCTTTCTTT.

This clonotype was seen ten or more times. CDR3 sequence reads: CSARRTGPYEQYF. CDR3 nucleotides: TGCAGTGCTAGAAGGACAGGCCCCTACGAGCAGTACTTC. The rearrangement uses TRBV20-1 and TRBJ2-7; 7 positions match TRBD1. Germline CDR1 and CDR2: DFQATT and SNEGSKA (reference sequence). This CDR3 has 13 residues. Trimming at V came to 2 bases and at J to 2 bases, leaving 3 bases not matched to a gene.